One and the same sample provided the 14 T cell receptor beta chains below, sequenced in a study of graft-versus-host responses after intestinal transplantation. Libraries were prepared by immunoSEQ multiplex PCR; TCRdb keeps only in-frame clonotypes and omits some of them. This table has under 20,000 clones, more than 75% appearing once. This material consisted of bone marrow, taken just under 130 days after transplant. The receptors shown here come from a human patient who received an intestinal transplant, so some T cells may come from the graft donor.

The rearrangement uses TRBV18 and TRBJ2-2; D remains unclear. Between the trimmed V and J ends, which lost 5 bases and 1 base, there was a span of 8 bases. This CDR3 contains 14 residues. Germline-derived CDR1 and CDR2 are KGHSH and LQKENI. CDR3 in amino acids: CASSRTENTGELFF. The DNA of the CDR3 is TGTGCCAGCTCAAGGACGGAGAACACCGGGGAGCTGTTTTTT. Combining the CDR3 with reference TRBV18 and TRBJ2-2 gives the whole variable domain NAGVMQNPRHLVRRRGQEARLRCSPMKGHSHVYWYRQLPEEGLKFMVYLQKENIIDESGMPKERFSAEFPKEGPSILRIQQVVRGDSAAYFCASSRTENTGELFFGEGSRLTVL.

The chain carries TRBV6-1 and TRBJ2-7, with D unresolved. The germline gives CDR1 MNHNS, CDR2 SASEGT. The V gene lost 5 bases and the J gene lost 2 bases, with 16 bases spanning the gap. The CDR3 covers 15 residues. CDR3 DNA: TGTGCCAGCAGTCCAGGCCCGTATTCCACCTACGAGCAGTACTTC. Translated, it gives CASSPGPYSTYEQYF.

This clone was seen a few times. V gene TRBV4-1 combines with J gene TRBJ1-6, with D uncertain. Germline CDR1 reads MGHRA; CDR2 reads YSYEKL. V lost 0 bases and J 8 bases, leaving 11 bases between the germline ends. The CDR3 consists of 15 residues. CDR3 region: CASSQDGRLHSPLHF. CDR3 bases: TGCGCCAGCAGCCAAGATGGAAGGCTGCATTCACCCCTCCACTTT.

Only a few counts were recorded for this clone. The CDR3 coding sequence is TGCGCCAGCAGCCTAGAATTCCGGGACAGGGGGGATGGCTACACCTTC. Translating gives CASSLEFRDRGDGYTF. This rearrangement joins TRBV5-1 to TRBJ1-2, with 11 bases identical to TRBD1. J gave up 6 bases and V 4 bases, and 11 bases lay outside the gene matches. This CDR3 has 16 residues. Germline V gene sequence: CDR1 SGHRS, CDR2 YFSETQ. The full variable domain, with the rest looked up from reference TRBV5-1 and TRBJ1-2, is KAGVTQTPRYLIKTRGQQVTLSCSPISGHRSVSWYQQTPGQGLQFLFEYFSETQRNKGNFPGRFSGRQFSNSRSEMNVSTLELGDSALYLCASSLEFRDRGDGYTFGSGTRLTVV.

This rearrangement joins TRBV7-8 to TRBJ2-7; TRBD1 might be the D (6 bases). The CDR3 runs to 11 residues. Germline V gene lookup returns CDR1 SGHVS and CDR2 FQNEAQ. Trimming took off 5 bases at V and 9 bases at J, with 11 bases between the two ends. CDR3 amino acids: CASSTGIRQYF. The CDR3 DNA reads as TGTGCCAGCAGCACAGGGATTAGGCAGTACTTC.

The J gene is TRBJ1-1, the V gene TRBV5-1; D gene ambiguous. CDR1 and CDR2 (germline): SGHRS, YFSETQ. Between the trimmed V and J ends, which lost 0 bases and 8 bases, there was a span of 11 bases. The CDR3 is 13 residues long. The CDR3 protein is CASSLGSPGEAFF. The CDR3, as DNA: TGCGCCAGCAGCTTGGGAAGTCCTGGGGAAGCTTTCTTT.

The rearrangement links TRBV14 to TRBJ2-7, with D maybe TRBD2 (6 bases). Germline V gives CDR1 SGHDN, CDR2 FVKESK. Trimming cost V 2 bases and J 0 bases, with 11 bases left between them. This CDR3 has 15 residues. The CDR3 DNA follows: TGTGCCAGCAGCCAATTTAGCGGAAGCTCCTACGAGCAGTACTTC. Its protein is CASSQFSGSSYEQYF.

The chain is built from TRBV15 and TRBJ2-6; 7 bases line up with TRBD1. This CDR3 spans 18 amino acids. Per germline, CDR1 LNHNV and CDR2 YYDKDF (reference sequence). J gave up 1 base and V 2 bases, and 8 bases lay outside the gene matches. The CDR3 nucleotides read TGTGCCACCAGCAGAATCCGGGACAGCAGGTCTGGGGCCAACGTCCTGACTTTC. Translating it yields CATSRIRDSRSGANVLTF.

The chain couples TRBV30 to TRBJ1-2, with TRBD1 as a possible D gene (5 bases). The CDR3 loop spans 14 amino acids. CDR1 and CDR2 from the germline V gene are GTSNPN and SVGIG (reference sequence). Trimming took 4 bases from V and 3 from J, leaving 15 bases between them. The CDR3 DNA is TGTGCCTGGAACGGGAGGGGCAGTTACTATGGCTACACCTTC. It translates to CAWNGRGSYYGYTF.

This chain joins TRBV4-2 and TRBJ2-3; TRBD2 agrees at 12 bases. V was clipped by 1 base and J by 4 bases; unmatched bases: 3. The CDR3 totals 16 residues. The germline CDR1 and CDR2 sequences are LGHNA and YNFKEQ. The CDR3 protein is CASSQGLAGGSDTQYF. For the CDR3, the DNA is TGTGCCAGCAGCCAAGGGCTAGCGGGAGGGTCAGATACGCAGTATTTT.

CDR3: CASRFPFGTSVNSYEQYF. In DNA form, the CDR3 reads TGTGCAAGTCGCTTCCCGTTCGGGACTAGCGTGAACTCCTACGAGCAGTACTTC. V is TRBV12-2 and J is TRBJ2-7; no DNA check was done on the table's D call, TRBD2. TRBV12-2 is noted as a pseudogene. The CDR3 runs 18 residues.

The count of this clone is one. The chain couples TRBV19 to TRBJ2-5; D is ambiguous. V was shortened by 9 bases and J by 2 bases, with 22 bases between the two germline ends. The germline V gene has CDR1 LNHDA and CDR2 SQIVND (reference sequence). There are 16 residues in the CDR3. For the CDR3, the DNA is TGTGCCAGGGAAATCGGGCGGCGCACCGCTCAAGAGACCCAGTACTTC. It specifies CAREIGRRTAQETQYF.

This chain links TRBV25-1 with TRBJ1-4; the D gene is possibly TRBD1 (6 bases). V was shortened by 0 bases and J by 11 bases, with 10 bases between the two germline ends. Germline values: CDR1 MGHDK, CDR2 SYGVNS. The CDR3 is made up of 13 amino acids. This CDR3 is CASSEYVQGKLFF. CDR3 sequence (DNA): TGTGCCAGCAGTGAATACGTACAGGGTAAACTGTTTTTT.

V gene TRBV7-9 combines with J gene TRBJ1-3, with D unclear. The CDR3 contains 14 residues. Germline CDR1 SEHNR, CDR2 FQNEAQ (reference sequence). Trimming shortened V by 5 bases and J by 0 bases, and 8 bases separated the two germline ends. The CDR3 DNA follows: TGTGCCAGCAGCCCAGCAGTCTCTGGAAACACCATATATTTT. The encoded protein is CASSPAVSGNTIYF.